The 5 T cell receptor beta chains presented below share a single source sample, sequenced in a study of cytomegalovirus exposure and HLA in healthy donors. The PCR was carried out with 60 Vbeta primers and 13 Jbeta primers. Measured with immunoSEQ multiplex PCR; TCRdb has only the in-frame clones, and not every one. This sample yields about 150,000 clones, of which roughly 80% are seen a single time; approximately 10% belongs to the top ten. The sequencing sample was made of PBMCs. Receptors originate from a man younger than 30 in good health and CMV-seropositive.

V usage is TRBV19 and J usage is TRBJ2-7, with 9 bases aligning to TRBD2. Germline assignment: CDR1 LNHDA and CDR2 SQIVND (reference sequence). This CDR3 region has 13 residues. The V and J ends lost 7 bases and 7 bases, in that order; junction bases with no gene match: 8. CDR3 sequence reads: CASTSGISSEQYF. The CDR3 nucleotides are TGTGCCAGTACTAGCGGGATTTCAAGTGAGCAGTACTTC.

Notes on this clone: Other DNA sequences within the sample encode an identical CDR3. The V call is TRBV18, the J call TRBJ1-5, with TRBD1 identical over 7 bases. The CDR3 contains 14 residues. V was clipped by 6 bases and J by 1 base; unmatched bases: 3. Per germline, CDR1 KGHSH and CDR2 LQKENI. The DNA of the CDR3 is TGTGCCAGCTCCTTGACAGGGAGCAATCAGCCCCAGCATTTT. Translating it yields CASSLTGSNQPQHF.

The chain's CDR3 is CASSPAGVEETQYF. CDR3 nucleotide sequence: TGTGCCAGCTCACCGGCAGGGGTAGAAGAGACCCAGTACTTC. V is TRBV18 and J is TRBJ2-5; maybe TRBD1 (6 bases). V was trimmed by 3 bases and J by 3 bases, leaving 11 bases between them. The CDR3 runs to 14 residues. The V gene's germline CDR1 is KGHSH and CDR2 LQKENI.

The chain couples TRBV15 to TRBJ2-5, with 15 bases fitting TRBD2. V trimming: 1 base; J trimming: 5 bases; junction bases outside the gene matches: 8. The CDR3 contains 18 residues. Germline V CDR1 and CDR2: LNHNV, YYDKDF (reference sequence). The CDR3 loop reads CATSRVRTSGRAGETQYF. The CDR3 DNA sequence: TGTGCCACCAGCAGAGTTCGGACTAGCGGGAGGGCCGGGGAGACCCAGTACTTC. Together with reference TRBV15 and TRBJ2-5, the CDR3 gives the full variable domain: DAMVIQNPRYQVTQFGKPVTLSCSQTLNHNVMYWYQQKSSQAPKLLFHYYDKDFNNEADTPDNFQSRRPNTSFCFLDIRSPGLGDTAMYLCATSRVRTSGRAGETQYFGPGTRLLVL.

In DNA form, the CDR3 reads TGTGCCAGCAGCCTTCGAGTTATAGATACGCAGTATTTT. It translates to CASSLRVIDTQYF. The chain carries TRBV7-3 and TRBJ2-3; D is unclear. Germline CDR1 is SGHTA and CDR2 is FQGTGA. Trimming shortened V by 5 bases and J by 5 bases, and 11 bases separated the two germline ends. The CDR3 extends over 13 amino acids.